The 20 T cell receptor beta chains below all came from one sample that was sequenced in a study of metastatic and nonmetastatic thyroid tumors. Using MiXCR, TCRdb reanalyzed the PCR reads. The profile shows several thousand clones, 25% to 40% of them singletons. Thyroid surgery had not been preceded by any treatment in any patient. The sequencing sample was made of tumor tissue. These receptors all come from a female donor with papillary thyroid cancer or a benign thyroid nodule (not recorded which). Some clones in this sample may be carry-over from other donors' samples.

This clone was found a few times. This rearrangement joins TRBV6-1 to TRBJ2-2; TRBD2 aligns across 7 bases. The junction had 8 bases not matched to a gene; V was cut back by 3 bases and J by 4 bases. This CDR3 is built from 16 residues. The V gene's germline CDR1 is MNHNS and CDR2 SASEGT. CDR3 in DNA: TGTGCCAGCAGTGAGGGCGGCGGGAGCCCCACCGGGGAGCTGTTTTTT. This encodes CASSEGGGSPTGELFF.

This clone is categorized as medium-sized. The chain is built from TRBV20-1 and TRBJ1-5; no clear D. There are 16 residues in the CDR3. The germline V and J ends were trimmed by 0 bases and 3 bases, with 15 bases remaining between them. Germline CDR1 and CDR2: DFQATT and SNEGSKA (reference sequence). CDR3 nucleotide sequence: TGCAGTGCTAGAGATATTAGGAGGGAGAACAATCAGCCCCAGCATTTT. It translates to CSARDIRRENNQPQHF.

The chain couples TRBV20-1 to TRBJ2-7; the match to TRBD2 covers 10 bases. The CDR3 length is 16 residues. CDR1 is DFQATT and CDR2 is SNEGSKA in the germline V gene (reference sequence). V lost 3 bases, J lost 0 bases, and 8 bases stayed unmatched. Written as DNA, the CDR3 is TGCAGTGCTAGGGAGGGACTAGCGTGTTTCTCCTACGAGCAGTACTTC. This codes for CSAREGLACFSYEQYF.

The V gene is TRBV20-1, the J gene TRBJ2-1; TRBD2 might be the D (6 bases). V shed 0 bases and J shed 3 bases, with 15 bases lying between them. Germline-derived CDR1 and CDR2 are DFQATT and SNEGSKA (reference sequence). The CDR3 consists of 16 residues. CDR3 sequence: CSARDPPPGDYNEQFF. CDR3 nucleotide sequence: TGCAGTGCTAGAGACCCCCCGCCGGGGGACTACAATGAGCAGTTCTTC.

By sample share, this clone is medium-sized. The chain uses TRBV2 and TRBJ2-2; no reliable D call. Germline V gene lookup returns CDR1 SNHLY and CDR2 FYNNEI. The germline V and J ends were trimmed by 7 bases and 6 bases, with 12 bases remaining between them. The CDR3 loop spans 13 amino acids. CDR3 residues: CASTGFNAGELFF. CDR3 nucleotide sequence: TGTGCCAGCACGGGTTTTAATGCCGGGGAGCTGTTTTTT. Supplemented by reference TRBV2 and TRBJ2-2, the full variable domain reads EPEVTQTPSHQVTQMGQEVILRCVPISNHLYFYWYRQILGQKVEFLVSFYNNEISEKSEIFDDQFSVERPDGSNFTLKIRSTKLEDSAMYFCASTGFNAGELFFGEGSRLTVL.

The chain employs TRBV6-1 and TRBJ1-2; D unresolved. The V end was cut by 1 base, the J end by 4 bases, with 19 bases between. The germline CDR1 and CDR2 sequences are MNHNS and SASEGT. There are 17 residues in the CDR3. The CDR3 DNA follows: TGTGCCAGCAGTGAAGGCCTCCTTCGATTTGGGGTCTATGGCTACACCTTC. This sequence encodes CASSEGLLRFGVYGYTF.

This chain connects TRBV5-1 to TRBJ1-2, with 9 bases lining up with TRBD1. The CDR3 has 16 residues. Germline CDR1 is SGHRS and CDR2 is YFSETQ. After removal of 2 bases from V and 0 bases from J, the junction contained 5 bases not matched to a gene. CDR3 amino acids: CASSFGQGPPNYGYTF. In DNA, the CDR3 is TGCGCCAGCAGCTTTGGACAGGGGCCCCCTAACTATGGCTACACCTTC.

This clone was detected only a few times. V gene TRBV6-1 combines with J gene TRBJ1-3, with D tentatively TRBD1 (5 bases). The V end lost 3 bases, the J end lost 4 bases, and 10 bases lay between the germline ends. Germline loops: CDR1 MNHNS, CDR2 SASEGT. The CDR3 runs 14 residues. The CDR3 DNA is TGTGCCAGCAGTGACCGGGGGGAGGGAAACACCATATATTTT. The encoded protein is CASSDRGEGNTIYF.

V gene TRBV28 combines with J gene TRBJ1-2; possibly TRBD1 for D (6 bases). CDR3 length equals 16 residues. V was clipped by 4 bases and J by 7 bases, with 22 bases between them. The germline CDR1 and CDR2 sequences are MDHEN and SYDVKM. The DNA of the CDR3 is TGTGCCAGCAGTTCCCTACAGGGTAGCGGGCTCGCTGGCTACACCTTC. It is translated as CASSSLQGSGLAGYTF.

This chain uses TRBV5-6 with TRBJ1-2, with D unclear. This CDR3 is built from 16 residues. Trimming shortened V by 1 base and J by 4 bases, and 17 bases separated the two germline ends. Germline V lookup: CDR1 SGHDT, CDR2 YYEEEE. The CDR3 loop is CASSLLGDTVPYGYTF. In nucleotides, the CDR3 is TGTGCCAGCAGCTTGTTGGGCGACACCGTTCCCTATGGCTACACCTTC.

The chain has TRBV9 and TRBJ1-4, with 9 positions matching TRBD1. In germline, CDR1 is SGDLS, CDR2 YYNGEE. The V and J ends lost 1 base and 5 bases, in that order; junction bases with no gene match: 0. This CDR3 is built from 14 residues. As DNA, the CDR3 is TGTGCCAGCAGCGTAACAGGGGGCAATGAAAAACTGTTTTTT. Translated: CASSVTGGNEKLFF.

By share of the sample, this clone is medium-sized (0.01 to 0.1%). V usage is TRBV3-1 and J usage is TRBJ1-4; maybe TRBD1 (6 bases). This CDR3 has 17 residues. The germline gives CDR1 LGHDT, CDR2 YNNKEL (reference sequence). V was cut by 1 base and J by 3 bases, with 15 bases left in between. The CDR3 coding sequence is TGTGCCAGCAGCCAAGCCTTCGGGACAAACCCTAATGAAAAACTGTTTTTT. Protein product: CASSQAFGTNPNEKLFF.

On this clone itself: The junction departs from the called germline gene at one end, perhaps through a read error. Other DNA sequences in this sample translate to the same CDR3. V and J are TRBV2 and TRBJ1-4; possible D gene TRBD1, 5 bases. The CDR3 has 15 amino acids. Germline CDR1 SNHLY, CDR2 FYNNEI. CDR3 residues: CASSEAQGTNEKLFF. In nucleotides, the CDR3 is TGTGCCAGTAGTGAAGCGCAGGGAACTAATGAAAAACTGTTTTTT.

Only a few counts were recorded for this clone. V and J are TRBV5-5 and TRBJ1-2; 9 bases agree with TRBD1. Germline CDR1 and CDR2: SGHKS and YYEKEE (reference sequence). CDR3 size: 14 residues. V shed 4 bases, J shed 14 bases, and the junction held 15 bases outside the gene matches. The CDR3 DNA is TGTGCCAGCAGCCAGGACAGGGGATATCAGGGCCAAACCTTC. Amino acid sequence: CASSQDRGYQGQTF.

This clone is medium-sized. The gene calls are TRBV20-1 and TRBJ1-1; 9 bases are shared with TRBD1. The length of the CDR3 is 14 residues. The trim removed 5 bases at V and 1 base at J, leaving 5 bases unmatched. Per the germline V gene, CDR1 is DFQATT and CDR2 is SNEGSKA (reference sequence). CDR3 in DNA: TGCAGTGCTCCCAGGACAGGGGCGAACACTGAAGCTTTCTTT. It encodes CSAPRTGANTEAFF.

This clone was detected a few times. The rearrangement uses TRBV6-1 and TRBJ2-7, with 13 bases that match TRBD2. The germline V gene has CDR1 MNHNS and CDR2 SASEGT. J was trimmed by 2 bases and V by 4 bases; bases with no gene match: 2. This CDR3 spans 15 amino acids. CDR3 sequence reads: CASSATSGGAYEQYF. CDR3 DNA sequence: TGTGCCAGCAGTGCCACTAGCGGGGGGGCCTACGAGCAGTACTTC.

This chain joins TRBV11-2 and TRBJ2-3; D uncertain. The CDR3 is 13 amino acids. Trimming left V 8 bases short and J 0 bases short, with 9 bases between. Germline assignment: CDR1 SGHAT and CDR2 FQNNGV. The CDR3 DNA reads TGTGCCAGCCAGGATTTAAGCACAGATACGCAGTATTTT. Protein: CASQDLSTDTQYF.

The V call is TRBV6-5, the J call TRBJ2-1; the match to TRBD2 covers 10 bases. In germline, CDR1 is MNHEY, CDR2 SVGAGI. After removal of 0 bases from V and 8 bases from J, the junction contained 4 bases not matched to a gene. This CDR3 is 15 amino acids long. In DNA, the CDR3 is TGTGCCAGCAGTTACTCCGCAGGACTAGCGGATGAGCAGTTCTTC. Protein product: CASSYSAGLADEQFF.

This clone was picked up many times. The chain recombines TRBV30 with TRBJ2-7; D gene uncertain. V was trimmed by 2 bases and J by 1 base, leaving 15 bases between them. This CDR3 has 15 amino acids. The V gene's germline CDR1 is GTSNPN and CDR2 SVGIG (reference sequence). The CDR3 is CAWSITEGRSYEQYF. The CDR3 DNA reads TGTGCCTGGAGTATCACCGAAGGGCGGTCCTACGAGCAGTACTTC.

This clone showed up many times. Other DNA sequences in the sample encode the same CDR3. The chain uses TRBV11-2 and TRBJ2-5, with TRBD1 as a possible D gene (5 bases). The CDR3 totals 13 residues. Trimming stripped 6 bases from V and 4 bases from J, with 12 bases between. Germline loops: CDR1 SGHAT, CDR2 FQNNGV. In DNA, the CDR3 is TGTGCCAGCAGTTCAGGGTTAGGAGAGACCCAGTACTTC. Its translation: CASSSGLGETQYF.